The T cell receptor beta chain described here comes from a study of shared clonotypes between healthy human individuals. Overall study: Three CD4 naive, three CD4 memory, two CD8 naive and one CD8 memory plate were used per donor. Study-wide results and caveats: The naive CD4 repertoires of a handful of donors were compared, and approximately 5% of clonotypes were shared. The researchers took only blood, and tissue repertoires probably look different.

TCRdb's copy holds only in-frame clones and misses some; the assay was immunoSEQ multiplex PCR. The repertoire holds about 2.3 million clones, with approximately 93% as singletons. As to this clone: Its antigen is still unknown.

The V segment lost 4 bases and the J segment 0 bases; nucleotides outside the gene matches: 1. Germline CDR1 and CDR2: SGHDN and FVKESK. The CDR3 spans 14 residues. This chain joins TRBV14 and TRBJ1-2; 8 bases agree with TRBD1. Sequenced input: naive CD4+ T cells from PBMCs. The sample's subset: CD45RA+ positively selected. This clonotype originated in a young man in good health. Some clones in this sample may be carry-over from other donors' samples. CDR3 loop: CASSRDRSNYGYTF. CDR3 nucleotides: TGTGCCAGCAGCCGGGACAGGTCTAACTATGGCTACACCTTC.